This entry features one T cell receptor beta chain sequence. CDR1 WNHNN and CDR2 SYGVQD come from the germline V gene (reference sequence). This CDR3 is 20 amino acids long. V gave up 4 bases and J gave up 2 bases; unmatched junction bases: 18. The table came from immunoSEQ multiplex PCR; TCRdb's copy has only in-frame clones and leaves some out. The table shows some 230,000 clones, with more than 85% occurring only once. This entry comes from a study of blood T cell repertoires in COVID-19. Study information: There were acute and convalescent COVID-19 samples, and they came from the United States, Italy and Spain. The analysed material was cDNA or gDNA that came from T cells, B-cell-depleted T cells, or PBMCs.

Seattle's enrolled individuals joined amid active infection and were then monitored longitudinally. The V and J genes are TRBV10-1 and TRBJ2-1, with 9 bases lining up with TRBD2. Sequenced: peripheral blood. The receptor's source is a woman aged 45-59 years with COVID-19, enrolled during active disease. The DNA of the CDR3 is TGCGCCAGCAGTGGCCAGGTCCGCGGGGGGGCCCTACTCACCTACAATGAGCAGTTCTTC. Translated: CASSGQVRGGALLTYNEQFF.